This T cell receptor beta chain originates from a study of T cells expressing NK-cell markers. About the research overall: HCMV serostatus: most of the eight sequenced donors positive, one negative. Findings of the study overall: Dominant NKG2C+ clonotypes made up 1.0-7.0% of CD8+ T cells in six donors.

Note on this clonotype: The antigen is not known.

CDR3 length equals 16 residues. Germline V gene sequence: CDR1 MGHRA, CDR2 YSYEKL. Generation of TCR beta cDNA was performed by 5'RACE template switching incorporating UMIs. TCRdb reworked the 5' RACE reads into one entry per CDR3 protein, no DNA. This sample's table has 150,000 to 170,000 distinct CDR3 sequences. The source is a woman aged 45 to 65 in good health. This chain connects TRBV4-1 to TRBJ1-6. The specimen was blood T cells: a sorted CD56 or NKG2C T cell subset, CD4+ or CD8+ T cells, or bulk PBMC T cells (not recorded which). CDR3 in amino acids: CASSQEAHPSSSPLHF.